Here is one TCR beta chain with its context. Germline V lookup: CDR1 LGHDT, CDR2 YNNKEL (reference sequence). The V and J ends lost 4 bases and 3 bases respectively, with 6 bases between them. The CDR3 length is 13 residues. The multiple sclerosis control cohort comprised treatment-naive individuals presenting with stable or active relapsing-remitting disease. An amount of RNA that ranged from roughly 0.45 to 1 ug was reverse transcribed with random hexamers. Across 54 Vbeta and 13 Jbeta, TCR beta CDR3 was amplified with immunoSEQ multiplex PCR. Each CDR3 protein is one row after TCRdb ran MiXCR on the immunoSEQ multiplex PCR reads. The sample has approximately 140,000 distinct CDR3 sequences, around 95% seen once. The sample comes from a study of CD8 T cells in Susac syndrome.

This TCR derives from a human donor with multiple sclerosis. The V and J genes are TRBV3-1 and TRBJ2-2; D gene uncertain. The source material was CD4+ T cells from PBMCs. For the CDR3, the DNA is TGTGCCAGCAGCCCCTTTGACACCGGGGAGCTGTTTTTT. It translates to CASSPFDTGELFF.